This TCR beta chain was retrieved from a study of human T cells and chemical hapten exposure. Study at large: Patients additionally received therapeutic doses of diphenylcyclopropenone on the scalp once a week, and this continued throughout the approximately 24-week study. Study-level findings and limits: The count of PT1 expanded TCRs correlated positively with patch test score.

Time point meaning: pre-sensitization, week 0. Treatment described: therapeutic diphenylcyclopropenone sensitization with weekly scalp DPC. V was trimmed by 5 bases and J by 0 bases, leaving 11 bases between them. The CDR3 loop spans 15 amino acids. Germline lookup yields CDR1 DFQATT and CDR2 SNEGSKA (reference sequence). This clonotype was seen many times. The antigen remains undetermined. One entry per CDR3 protein, called by TCRdb with MiXCR from the RACE reads. The data contain tens of thousands of distinct CDR3 sequences, approximately 11% of them seen just once; the ten biggest clones take up roughly 5%.

V and J are TRBV20-1 and TRBJ1-6; D gene unclear. This receptor was identified in a woman in her forties or fifties with alopecia areata. Some clones in this sample may be carry-over from other donors' samples. The sample consisted of whole blood, taken in connection with sensitization to the hapten diphenylcyclopropenone (DPC). CDR3 DNA: TGCAGTGCTTATTCTCTAAGCTCCTATAATTCACCCCTCCACTTT. This sequence encodes CSAYSLSSYNSPLHF.